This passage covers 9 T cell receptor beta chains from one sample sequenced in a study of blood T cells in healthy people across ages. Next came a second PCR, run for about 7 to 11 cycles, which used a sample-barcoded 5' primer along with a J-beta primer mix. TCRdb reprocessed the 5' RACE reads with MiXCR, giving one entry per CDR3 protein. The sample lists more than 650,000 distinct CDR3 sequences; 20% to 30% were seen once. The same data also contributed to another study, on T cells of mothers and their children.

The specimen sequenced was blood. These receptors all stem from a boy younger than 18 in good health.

CDR3 sequence: CSAPGGGWGDTQYF. The CDR3 DNA follows: TGCAGTGCCCCGGGAGGGGGCTGGGGTGATACGCAGTATTTT. The chain recombines TRBV20-1 with TRBJ2-3; tentative D call: TRBD2 (8 bases). Germline V gives CDR1 DFQATT, CDR2 SNEGSKA (reference sequence). This CDR3 has 14 amino acids. Between the trimmed V and J ends, which lost 6 bases and 6 bases, there was a span of 19 bases.

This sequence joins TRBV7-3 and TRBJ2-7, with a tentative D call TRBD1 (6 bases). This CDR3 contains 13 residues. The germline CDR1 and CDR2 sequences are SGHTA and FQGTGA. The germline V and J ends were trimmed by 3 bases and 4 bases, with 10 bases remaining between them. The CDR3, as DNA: TGTGCCAGCAGCTTCGACAGGATGTACGAGCAGTACTTC. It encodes CASSFDRMYEQYF.

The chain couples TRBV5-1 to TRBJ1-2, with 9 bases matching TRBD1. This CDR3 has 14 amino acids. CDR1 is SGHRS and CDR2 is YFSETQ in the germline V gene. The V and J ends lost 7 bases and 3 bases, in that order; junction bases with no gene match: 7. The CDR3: CASYGQGKDYGYTF. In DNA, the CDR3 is TGCGCCAGCTACGGACAGGGGAAAGACTATGGCTACACCTTC.

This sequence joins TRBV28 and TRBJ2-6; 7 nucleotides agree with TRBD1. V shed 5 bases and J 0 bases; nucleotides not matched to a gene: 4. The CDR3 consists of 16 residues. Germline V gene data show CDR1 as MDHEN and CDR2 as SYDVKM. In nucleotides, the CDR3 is TGTGCCAGCAGTCCGACAGGGACCTCTGGGGCCAACGTCCTGACTTTC. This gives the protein CASSPTGTSGANVLTF.

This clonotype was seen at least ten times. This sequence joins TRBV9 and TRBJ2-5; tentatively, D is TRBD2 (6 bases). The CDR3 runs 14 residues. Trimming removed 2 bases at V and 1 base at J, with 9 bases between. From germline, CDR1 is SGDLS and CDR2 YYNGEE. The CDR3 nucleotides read TGTGCCAGCAGCGTGTCAGCGGGCCAAGAGACCCAGTACTTC. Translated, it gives CASSVSAGQETQYF.

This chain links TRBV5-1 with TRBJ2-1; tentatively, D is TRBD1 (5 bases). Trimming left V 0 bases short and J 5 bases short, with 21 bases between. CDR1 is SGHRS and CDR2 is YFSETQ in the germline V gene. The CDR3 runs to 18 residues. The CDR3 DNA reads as TGCGCCAGCAGCTTGGGCAGGCCCTCGAAGGGGTATGACAATGAGCAGTTCTTC. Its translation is CASSLGRPSKGYDNEQFF.

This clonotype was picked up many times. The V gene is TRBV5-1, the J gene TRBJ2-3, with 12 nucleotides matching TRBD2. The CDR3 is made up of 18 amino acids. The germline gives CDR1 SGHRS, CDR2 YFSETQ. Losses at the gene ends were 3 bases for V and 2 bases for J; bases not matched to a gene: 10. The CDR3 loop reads CASSSLAGGPTDTDTQYF. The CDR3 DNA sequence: TGCGCCAGCAGCTCCCTAGCGGGGGGGCCAACTGACACAGATACGCAGTATTTT.

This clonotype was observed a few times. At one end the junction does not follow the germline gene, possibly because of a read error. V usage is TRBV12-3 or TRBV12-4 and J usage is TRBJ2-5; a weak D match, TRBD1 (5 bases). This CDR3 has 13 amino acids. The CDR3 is CASSLPGQESQYF. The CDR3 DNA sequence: TGTGCCAGCAGTTTGCCAGGGCAAGAGAGCCAGTACTTC.

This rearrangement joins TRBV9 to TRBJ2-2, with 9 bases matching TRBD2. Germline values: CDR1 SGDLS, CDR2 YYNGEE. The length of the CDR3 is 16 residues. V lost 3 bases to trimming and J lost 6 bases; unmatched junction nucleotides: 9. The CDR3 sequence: CASSGGGVLGAGELFF. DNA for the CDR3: TGTGCCAGCAGCGGCGGGGGGGTCCTGGGGGCCGGGGAGCTGTTTTTT.